This TCR beta chain was identified during a study of lymphopenia after photon versus proton radiotherapy. Deletions cut 2 bases from V and 7 bases from J, with 15 bases between. CDR1 and CDR2 from the germline V gene are MNHEY and SVGAGI. There are 15 residues in the CDR3. General study findings and limits: Authors raise, but do not show, better survival with proton therapy. Larger post-nadir TCR diversity loss correlated inversely with survival in deceased patients. After the lymphocyte nadir, photon-treated repertoires showed oligoclonal expansion, especially of CD8+ Temra cells.

This clone was counted once. The antigen remains unidentified. The assay was immunoSEQ multiplex PCR, and TCRdb's table has in-frame clones only and misses some. Counted here are approximately 35,000 clones, 90% occurring once; the ten biggest clones make up roughly 6.2%. This chain connects TRBV6-5 to TRBJ2-1; D remains unclear. The TCR originated in a woman aged 50 to 60 with pancreatic cancer. The sequencing used peripheral blood, collected from a patient treated with photon-based radiotherapy. The CDR3 DNA sequence: TGTGCCAGCAGTTACGGCGCCTTCCAGAGGAATGAGCAGTTCTTC. This codes for CASSYGAFQRNEQFF.